This T cell receptor (beta chain) derives from a study of monozygotic twins with inflammatory bowel disease. TCRdb re-called the 5' RACE reads and catalogs CDR3 proteins one per entry, DNA excluded. The sample shows some 200,000 distinct CDR3 sequences, and approximately 7.7% sits with its ten largest clones. In germline, CDR1 is KGHSH, CDR2 LQKENI. This CDR3 has 14 residues. The source is a human donor with ulcerative colitis or Crohn's disease, or a healthy co-twin of an affected twin (not recorded which). Input material: blood. This rearrangement joins TRBV18 to TRBJ1-1. This CDR3 is CASSPRSMNTEAFF. Filled out from reference TRBV18 and TRBJ1-1, the complete variable domain reads NAGVMQNPRHLVRRRGQEARLRCSPMKGHSHVYWYRQLPEEGLKFMVYLQKENIIDESGMPKERFSAEFPKEGPSILRIQQVVRGDSAAYFCASSPRSMNTEAFFGQGTRLTVV.